Sequencing of this T cell receptor (beta chain) was carried out in a study of human T cells and chemical hapten exposure. The germline CDR1 and CDR2 sequences are LGHDT and YNNKEL (reference sequence). V gave up 1 base and J gave up 3 bases, with 10 bases separating them. This CDR3 contains 15 residues. MiXCR, run by TCRdb on the RACE reads, gives a single entry per CDR3 protein. The sample yields 350,000 to 450,000 distinct CDR3 sequences, 4.5% to 6% seen once. The time point here: pre-sensitization, week 0. The sample's treatment: therapeutic diphenylcyclopropenone sensitization with weekly scalp DPC.

Sequencing used whole blood, obtained in connection with sensitization to the hapten diphenylcyclopropenone (DPC). This TCR derives from a woman between 50 and 59 years old with alopecia areata. Some clones in this sample may be carry-over from other donors' samples. The chain joins TRBV3-1 to TRBJ1-5; D unclear. CDR3 DNA: TGTGCCAGCAGCCAAGGCAGCTTGATCAATCAGCCCCAGCATTTT. Translation gives CASSQGSLINQPQHF.